This section outlines one TCR beta chain sequence together with its context. The primer mix had 60 Vbeta and 13 Jbeta primers. Libraries were prepared by immunoSEQ multiplex PCR; TCRdb keeps only in-frame clonotypes and omits some of them. Among roughly 180,000 clones listed, around 80% were seen once. These data come from a study of cytomegalovirus exposure and HLA in healthy donors. Overall study: Roughly 180 million T cells yielded around 120 million unique TCR beta sequences in earlier analysis.

Germline CDR1 SEHNR, CDR2 FQNEAQ (reference sequence). The CDR3 is 14 amino acids. V gave up 1 base and J gave up 3 bases, with 9 bases separating them. The source of this sequence is a young woman in good health and CMV-seronegative. Specimen: PBMCs. This chain connects TRBV7-9 to TRBJ1-2, with unresolved D. In DNA, the CDR3 is TGTGCCAGCAGCTTAGATGTTCGGTACTATGGCTACACCTTC. Translated: CASSLDVRYYGYTF.